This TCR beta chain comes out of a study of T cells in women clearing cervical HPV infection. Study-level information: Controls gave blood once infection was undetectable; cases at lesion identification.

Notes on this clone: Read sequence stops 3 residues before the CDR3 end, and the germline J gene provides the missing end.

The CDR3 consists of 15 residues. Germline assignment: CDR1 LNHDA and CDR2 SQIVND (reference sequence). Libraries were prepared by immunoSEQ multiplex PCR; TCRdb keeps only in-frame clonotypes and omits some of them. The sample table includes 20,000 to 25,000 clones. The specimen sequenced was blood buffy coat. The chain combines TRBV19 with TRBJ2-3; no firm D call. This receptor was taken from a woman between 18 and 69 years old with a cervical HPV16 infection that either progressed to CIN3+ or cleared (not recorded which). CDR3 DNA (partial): TGTGCCAGTAGTCCTCGCCCGGCGGAGAAAGAGACG. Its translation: CASSPRPAEKET. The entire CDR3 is CASSPRPAEKETQYF.